This TCR beta chain was sequenced in a study of blood T cell repertoires in COVID-19. Looking at the study overall: In each case, the material was cDNA or gDNA derived from T cells, B-cell-depleted T cells, or PBMCs.

CDR3 length: 15 residues. V lost 5 bases and J lost 4; bases outside the gene matches: 7. CDR1 and CDR2 (germline): MNHEY, SMNVEV (reference sequence). The authors' processing: Cell counts per sample came from amplifying reference gene primers. Using immunoSEQ multiplex PCR, the repertoire was profiled, and TCRdb retains in-frame clones only, with some absent. V and J calls and clone size are those listed in that table; D and trimming were worked out from the DNA. The sample holds around 160,000 clones, 70% to 90% seen once. The receptor comes from a woman aged 55-69 years with COVID-19, enrolled during active disease. The chain combines TRBV27 with TRBJ1-4, with 7 nucleotides matching TRBD1. Sequencing was carried out using peripheral blood. The CDR3, as DNA: TGTGCCAGCAGTCACACGACAGGGTATAATGAAAAACTGTTTTTT. It is translated as CASSHTTGYNEKLFF.